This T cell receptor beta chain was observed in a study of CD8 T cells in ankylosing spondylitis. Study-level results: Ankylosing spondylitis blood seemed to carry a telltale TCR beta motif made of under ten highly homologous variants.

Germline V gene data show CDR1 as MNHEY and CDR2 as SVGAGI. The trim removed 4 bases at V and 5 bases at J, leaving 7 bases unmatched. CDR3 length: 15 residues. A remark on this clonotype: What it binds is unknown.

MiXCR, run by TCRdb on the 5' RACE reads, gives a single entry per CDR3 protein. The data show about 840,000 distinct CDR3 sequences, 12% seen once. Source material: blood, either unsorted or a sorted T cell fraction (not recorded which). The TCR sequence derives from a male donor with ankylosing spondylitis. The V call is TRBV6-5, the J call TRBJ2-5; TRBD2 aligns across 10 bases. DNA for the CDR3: TGTGCCAGCAGTTCCACAGCGGGGGGGCACGAGACCCAGTACTTC. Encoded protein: CASSSTAGGHETQYF.